This T cell receptor beta chain was obtained from a study of OX40 agonist ivuxolimab in advanced cancers. Overall study context: The patients' treatment was ivuxolimab, an agonistic anti-OX40 (CD134) antibody.

The ends were cut back, 5 bases at V and 6 bases at J, with 14 bases in the middle. In germline, CDR1 is PRHDT, CDR2 FYEKMQ (reference sequence). The CDR3 is 13 amino acids. Using immunoSEQ multiplex PCR, the repertoire was profiled, and TCRdb retains in-frame clones only, with some absent. Of approximately 23,000 clones listed, around 67% are singletons. To note about this clone: The antigen is not known.

Study-wide results and limits: Expanded peripheral T-cell antigen specificity went undetermined.

This specimen was CD4+ or CD8+ T cells sorted from blood, taken in a trial of the OX40 agonist ivuxolimab. This TCR derives from an adult with an advanced solid tumor such as melanoma, head and neck, liver or kidney cancer. V usage is TRBV13 and J usage is TRBJ2-7; D may match TRBD1 or TRBD2 (5 bases each). CDR3 bases: TGTGCCAGCAGCCTAGCTGGGGGTGGCGAGCAGTACTTC. This sequence encodes CASSLAGGGEQYF.